This TCR beta chain was captured by sequencing in a study of blood T cell repertoires in COVID-19. This CDR3 region has 18 residues. CDR1 SGHRS and CDR2 YFSETQ come from the germline V gene. V lost 2 bases, J lost 2 bases, and 14 bases stayed unmatched. In the source study's methods: Quantification of nucleated cells was approximated via reference gene primer amplification. Assay used: immunoSEQ multiplex PCR; TCRdb lists only in-frame clones, some missing. For V, J and clone size, that table is used; D and trimming come from the DNA. The data hold 120,000 to 150,000 clones, with roughly 84% observed a single time.

This clonotype was obtained from a human donor with acute or convalescent COVID-19. The donor label of this sample is uncertain. Sequenced sample: peripheral blood. V and J are TRBV5-1 and TRBJ2-7; TRBD1 matches at 9 bases. The CDR3 spells CASSFSSPGQGPAYEQYF. The CDR3 DNA follows: TGCGCCAGCAGCTTCTCCTCGCCGGGACAGGGTCCTGCCTACGAGCAGTACTTC.